The rows below give T cell receptor beta chains drawn from one sample of a study of blood T cell repertoires in COVID-19. Repertoires were generated with immunoSEQ multiplex PCR, while TCRdb's copy carries only in-frame clones and drops some. Of some 150,000 clones listed, more than 85% were seen once; the top ten hold around 5.4%. Sequencing input: peripheral blood. These receptors came from a human donor in a cohort sampled during active COVID-19. Both conserved end residues are part of each CDR3. A D gene is named only where the DNA matches it firmly. Expanded clones are given a class, and other clones once, few, many or no size at all.

J: TRBJ1-6
size: NA
V: TRBV28
D: NA
DNA: TGTGCCAGCAGAGACAGGAGCTCCTATAATTCACCCCTCCACTTT
CDR3: CASRDRSSYNSPLHF

J: TRBJ2-3
size: NA
V: TRBV7-3
D: NA
DNA: TGTGCCAGCAGCTCAGGACAGTGGGGGGATACGCAGTATTTT
CDR3: CASSSGQWGDTQYF

J: TRBJ2-5
size: NA
V: TRBV29-1
D: NA
DNA: TGCAGCGTTTTTTTTCTTGCGTGGGAGACCCAGTACTTC
CDR3: CSVFFLAWETQYF

J: TRBJ2-5
size: NA
V: TRBV5-5
D: TRBD1
DNA: TGTGCCAGCATCCCGGGACAGGGTGTGGAGACCCAGTACTTC
CDR3: CASIPGQGVETQYF

J: TRBJ2-5
size: NA
V: TRBV4-1
D: TRBD2
DNA: TGCGCCAGCAGCCATGGGACTAGCGGGAGGGCCTGGCAAGAGACCCAGTACTTC
CDR3: CASSHGTSGRAWQETQYF

J: TRBJ2-5
size: NA
V: TRBV5-1
D: NA
DNA: TGCGCCAGCAGCTTGGCCCCAGGGGTTGAAGAGACCCAGTACTTC
CDR3: CASSLAPGVEETQYF

J: TRBJ2-1
size: once
V: TRBV7-2
D: TRBD2
DNA: TGTGCCAGCAGCTTAGCTGTACTAGCGGGAAGTGAGCAGTTCTTC
CDR3: CASSLAVLAGSEQFF

J: TRBJ1-5
size: NA
V: TRBV30
D: NA
DNA: TGTGCCTGGAGTTTAGCGGGGAATCAGCCCCAGCATTTT
CDR3: CAWSLAGNQPQHF

J: TRBJ1-1
size: few
V: TRBV19
D: NA
DNA: TGTGCCAGTATGTGGAGGGGTTTAGAAGCTTTCTTT
CDR3: CASMWRGLEAFF

J: TRBJ1-2
size: NA
V: TRBV19
D: NA
DNA: TGTGCCAGTAGTCCGCAGACAGATTATGGCTACACCTTC
CDR3: CASSPQTDYGYTF

J: TRBJ2-5
size: NA
V: TRBV3-1/TRBV3-2
D: TRBD2
DNA: TGTGCCAGCAGCCTATGGACTAGCGGGGACGAGACCCAGTACTTC
CDR3: CASSLWTSGDETQYF

J: TRBJ2-7
size: NA
V: TRBV29-1
D: TRBD1
DNA: TGCAGCCCCCCGGGACAGGGTTACGAGCAGTACTTC
CDR3: CSPPGQGYEQYF

J: TRBJ1-5
size: NA
V: TRBV5-1
D: NA
DNA: TGCGCCAGCAGCTTGTCAGGGAATCAGCCCCAGCATTTT
CDR3: CASSLSGNQPQHF

J: TRBJ2-1
size: NA
V: TRBV9
D: TRBD2
DNA: TGTGCCAGCAGCGTAGGCGGGGGGGCCAAATATGAGCAGTTCTTC
CDR3: CASSVGGGAKYEQFF

J: TRBJ2-1
size: once
V: TRBV2
D: NA
DNA: TGTGCCAGCATTACCAACTATGAGCAGTTCTTC
CDR3: CASITNYEQFF

J: TRBJ2-3
size: NA
V: TRBV5-4
D: NA
DNA: TGTGCCAGCACAACAGGGACCACAGATACGCAGTATTTT
CDR3: CASTTGTTDTQYF

J: TRBJ2-5
size: NA
V: TRBV6-1
D: NA
DNA: TGTGCCAGCAGTGAAACGGGTGGGGAGACCCAGTACTTC
CDR3: CASSETGGETQYF

J: TRBJ1-6
size: NA
V: TRBV5-1
D: TRBD1
DNA: TGCGCCAGCAGTAGGGACAGAAATAATTCACCCCTCCACTTT
CDR3: CASSRDRNNSPLHF

J: TRBJ1-2
size: NA
V: TRBV28
D: NA
DNA: TGTGCCAGCACCGTAGGGGAGGGGCGTCGCCTTATCGGCTACACCTTC
CDR3: CASTVGEGRRLIGYTF

J: TRBJ2-1
size: NA
V: TRBV6-6
D: TRBD2
DNA: TGTGCCAGCAGCCCGACTAGCGGGGGGGCCAATGAGCAGTTCTTC
CDR3: CASSPTSGGANEQFF

J: TRBJ2-5
size: NA
V: TRBV28
D: TRBD2
DNA: TGTGCCAGCGGGACTAGCGGGTACCAAGAGACCCAGTACTTC
CDR3: CASGTSGYQETQYF

J: TRBJ1-2
size: NA
V: TRBV7-8
D: NA
DNA: TGTGCCAGCAGCCCCCGACTGGAGGGCTACACCTTC
CDR3: CASSPRLEGYTF

J: TRBJ1-5
size: few
V: TRBV3-1/TRBV3-2
D: NA
DNA: TGTGCCAGCAGCCAGGGACGAGGGGGGGGCAATCAGCCCCAGCATTTT
CDR3: CASSQGRGGGNQPQHF

J: TRBJ2-5
size: NA
V: TRBV19
D: NA
DNA: TGTGCCAGTAGTATCGAAGAGACCCAGTACTTC
CDR3: CASSIEETQYF

J: TRBJ2-4
size: NA
V: TRBV28
D: NA
DNA: TGTGCCAGCAGTTTGCGAGGCGGAGCCAAAAACATTCAGTACTTC
CDR3: CASSLRGGAKNIQYF

J: TRBJ1-6
size: NA
V: TRBV27
D: TRBD1
DNA: TGTGCCAGCACTCCACAGGGGACTTTCTATAATTCACCCCTCCACTTT
CDR3: CASTPQGTFYNSPLHF

J: TRBJ2-7
size: NA
V: TRBV2
D: TRBD1
DNA: TGTGCCAGCAGGACCCTGGGACAGGGAGGGGGCACACAGTACTTC
CDR3: CASRTLGQGGGTQYF

J: TRBJ1-6
size: few
V: TRBV5-1
D: NA
DNA: TGCGCCAGCAGCTCCAGGACAGAAGGTTCACCCCTCCACTTT
CDR3: CASSSRTEGSPLHF

J: TRBJ2-1
size: NA
V: TRBV2
D: NA
DNA: TGTGCCAGCAGTGACGGGGACAATGAGCAGTTCTTC
CDR3: CASSDGDNEQFF

J: TRBJ2-3
size: NA
V: TRBV2
D: TRBD2
DNA: TGTGCCAGCAGTGAAAGGGTGCTAGCGGGGAGACCTAGCACAGATACGCAGTATTTT
CDR3: CASSERVLAGRPSTDTQYF

J: TRBJ2-7
size: once
V: TRBV27
D: NA
DNA: TGTGCCAGCAGTTTTTACGGGGGAGGCGAGCAGTACTTC
CDR3: CASSFYGGGEQYF

J: TRBJ2-3
size: NA
V: TRBV7-3
D: TRBD2
DNA: TGTGCCAGCAGCCGAGAGCCTAGCGGAACTAGCACAGATACGCAGTATTTT
CDR3: CASSREPSGTSTDTQYF

J: TRBJ1-1
size: NA
V: TRBV28
D: NA
DNA: TGTGCCAGCAGTCCTACAGACAGGAGGAACACTGAAGCTTTCTTT
CDR3: CASSPTDRRNTEAFF

J: TRBJ1-1
size: NA
V: TRBV7-8
D: NA
DNA: TGTGCCAGCAGCTCTCCGGAACTACCAGCTTTCTTT
CDR3: CASSSPELPAFF

J: TRBJ1-2
size: NA
V: TRBV28
D: TRBD1
DNA: TGTGCCAGCACCCCCGGGGACAGGGAGAATGGCTACACCTTC
CDR3: CASTPGDRENGYTF

J: TRBJ2-1
size: NA
V: TRBV11-2
D: TRBD2
DNA: TGTGCCAGCAGCTTGGTAGCGGGGCCCACCTACAATGAGCAGTTCTTC
CDR3: CASSLVAGPTYNEQFF

J: TRBJ2-2
size: few
V: TRBV2
D: NA
DNA: TGTGCCAGCGGGGGACACGCGAACACCGGGGAGCTGTTTTTT
CDR3: CASGGHANTGELFF

J: TRBJ1-2
size: NA
V: TRBV21-1
D: NA
DNA: TGTGCCAGCAGCAAAAGGGGCGGGATCGTGAACTATGGCTACACCTTC
CDR3: CASSKRGGIVNYGYTF